This T cell receptor (beta chain) was sequenced during a study of radiotherapy plus CTLA-4 blockade in lung cancer. Study overall: Objective response rate was over 15%; disease control rate, approximately 28%.

A remark on this clone: The target antigen is unknown.

TCRdb's copy holds only in-frame clones and misses some; the assay was immunoSEQ multiplex PCR. Here the sample spans 35,000 to 40,000 clones, 70% to 90% being singletons. Focal radiation was given together with CTLA-4 blockade (ipilimumab) to patients with chemo-refractory metastatic non-small-cell lung cancer. Points from the study as a whole: Clones of tumor-derived TCRs expanded in blood after radiotherapy plus ipilimumab.

Trimming cost V 2 bases and J 5 bases, with 12 bases left between them. Germline assignment: CDR1 MNHEY and CDR2 SVGAGI. This CDR3 spans 15 amino acids. This chain connects TRBV6-5 to TRBJ2-2; possibly TRBD2 for D (6 bases). The clonotype originates from a human donor with non-small cell lung cancer whose response to radiotherapy plus ipilimumab could not be evaluated. Specimen: peripheral blood, collected from a patient treated with radiotherapy plus ipilimumab. The CDR3 reads CASSYVGTQTGELFF. The CDR3 region has the DNA TGTGCCAGCAGTTACGTGGGGACTCAAACCGGGGAGCTGTTTTTT.